The 27 T cell receptor beta chains below come from one sample, sequenced in a study of blood T cell repertoires in COVID-19. Data came from immunoSEQ multiplex PCR; TCRdb stores just in-frame clones and leaves some out. This sample has 84,000 or so clones, with around 92% found just once. The sequenced material came from peripheral blood. Every receptor here comes from a woman in her fifties or sixties with active COVID-19.

This sequence joins TRBV7-8 and TRBJ2-3; 11 bases agree with TRBD2. CDR3 length equals 14 residues. J gave up 2 bases and V 10 bases, and 5 bases lay outside the gene matches. The germline V gene has CDR1 SGHVS and CDR2 FQNEAQ. The CDR3 DNA follows: TGTGCCACACGACTAGCGGGAAACACAGATACGCAGTATTTT. Translation gives CATRLAGNTDTQYF.

J is TRBJ2-2 and V is TRBV11-3, with TRBD2 matching 12 bases. CDR3 length: 17 amino acids. With V trimmed by 5 bases and J by 2 bases, 6 bases remained unmatched. CDR1 SGHNT and CDR2 YENEEA come from the germline V gene. CDR3 nucleotides: TGTGCCAGCAGCCCACGACTAGCGGGGGAAAACACCGGGGAGCTGTTTTTT. Translated: CASSPRLAGENTGELFF.

The chain links TRBV20-1 to TRBJ1-1; TRBD1 might be the D (5 bases). This CDR3 comprises 11 residues. Looked up from germline, CDR1 is DFQATT and CDR2 is SNEGSKA (reference sequence). V dropped 5 bases and J dropped 8 bases, with 12 bases sitting between them. The CDR3 sequence is CSAGTPREAFF. The CDR3 bases are TGCAGTGCTGGGACTCCCCGAGAAGCTTTCTTT.

The chain has TRBV25-1 and TRBJ2-1, with TRBD1 as a possible D gene (6 bases). This CDR3 region has 13 residues. The V and J ends lost 3 bases and 4 bases respectively, with 7 bases between them. The germline V gene encodes CDR1 MGHDK and CDR2 SYGVNS. In DNA form, the CDR3 reads TGTGCCAGCAGTGAGCAGGGGTACAATGAGCAGTTCTTC. Its translation is CASSEQGYNEQFF.

The chain is built from TRBV6-5 and TRBJ1-5; TRBD1 matches at 9 bases. The CDR3 is 13 amino acids. V was pared by 7 bases and J by 6 bases, with 4 bases of the junction left unmatched. The germline gives CDR1 MNHEY, CDR2 SVGAGI. The CDR3 is CASTTGGFQPQHF. CDR3 bases: TGTGCCAGCACGACAGGGGGTTTTCAGCCCCAGCATTTT.

A note on this clone: At one of its ends the junction is not consistent with the germline gene, which may arise from a read error. Other DNA sequences within the sample encode an identical CDR3. The genes are TRBV7-9 and TRBJ2-5; 12 bases match TRBD2. CDR1 and CDR2 (germline): SEHNR, FQNEAQ (reference sequence). The CDR3 is 16 amino acids. CDR3 nucleotide sequence: TGTGCCAGCAGCTACGAATTGACTAGCGGGGGAGAGACTCAGTACTTC. The encoded protein is CASSYELTSGGETQYF.

The chain joins TRBV7-7 to TRBJ2-7; 12 nucleotides agree with TRBD1. Germline V lookup: CDR1 SSHAT, CDR2 FNYEAQ (reference sequence). There are 14 residues in the CDR3. The V and J ends lost 6 bases and 6 bases, in that order; junction bases with no gene match: 6. Here the CDR3 reads CASSAGTGGIEQYF. In nucleotides, the CDR3 is TGTGCCAGCAGTGCCGGGACAGGGGGCATCGAGCAGTACTTC. Full variable domain (remainder filled in from reference TRBV7-7 and TRBJ2-7): GAGVSQSPRYKVTKRGQDVTLRCDPISSHATLYWYQQALGQGPEFLTYFNYEAQPDKSGLPSDRFSAERPEGSISTLTIQRTEQRDSAMYRCASSAGTGGIEQYFGPGTRLTVT.

This chain links TRBV7-9 with TRBJ2-2, with D uncertain. The CDR3 totals 14 residues. Deletions cut 1 base from V and 2 bases from J, with 5 bases between. Germline V CDR1 and CDR2: SEHNR, FQNEAQ (reference sequence). CDR3 sequence: CASSLGQNTGELFF. DNA for the CDR3: TGTGCCAGCAGCTTAGGGCAAAACACCGGGGAGCTGTTTTTT.

The chain combines TRBV30 with TRBJ1-5; weak D call: TRBD1 (5 bases). The germline gives CDR1 GTSNPN, CDR2 SVGIG (reference sequence). CDR3 length: 12 residues. V was trimmed by 6 bases and J by 4 bases, leaving 10 bases between them. CDR3 in DNA: TGTGCCTGCGGGGGAAGGAATCAGCCCCAGCATTTT. As protein: CACGGRNQPQHF.

The genes are TRBV12-5 and TRBJ2-6; no clear D. This CDR3 is 14 amino acids long. Trimming removed 6 bases at V and 4 bases at J, with 10 bases between. Germline CDR1 and CDR2: LGHNT and FRNRAP. The CDR3 region is CASGPDTGANVLTF. In DNA form, the CDR3 reads TGTGCTAGTGGACCTGACACCGGGGCCAACGTCCTGACTTTC.

For the CDR3, the DNA is TGTGCCAGCAGTTTTGACAGGACTACCGGGGAGCTGTTTTTT. Protein product: CASSFDRTTGELFF. The rearrangement joins TRBV6-2 or TRBV6-3 to TRBJ2-2, with a tentative D call TRBD1 (6 bases). There are 14 residues in the CDR3. Germline loops: CDR1 MNHEY, CDR2 SVGEGT. Trimming removed 4 bases from V and 5 bases from J, with 11 bases in between.

The J gene is TRBJ2-7, the V gene TRBV28; 8 bases align to TRBD1. CDR1 and CDR2 from the germline V gene are MDHEN and SYDVKM. CDR3 length: 16 residues. After removal of 5 bases from V and 0 bases from J, the junction contained 9 bases not matched to a gene. In nucleotides, the CDR3 is TGTGCCAGCAGTCCCGGGGGCCAGGGGGCCTCCTACGAGCAGTACTTC. This codes for CASSPGGQGASYEQYF.

This sequence joins TRBV11-2 and TRBJ1-3, with D hard to call. The V end was cut by 5 bases, the J end by 0 bases, with 11 bases between. Per the germline V gene, CDR1 is SGHAT and CDR2 is FQNNGV. The CDR3 is 15 residues long. The CDR3 sequence is CASSPPPSSGNTIYF. The CDR3 nucleotides read TGTGCCAGCAGCCCACCACCTAGCTCTGGAAACACCATATATTTT.

The table lists this clone with a count of one. The chain carries TRBV2 and TRBJ1-5, with D perhaps TRBD1 (5 bases). The CDR3 extends over 14 amino acids. Trimming cost V 6 bases and J 2 bases, with 11 bases left between them. Germline CDR1 is SNHLY and CDR2 is FYNNEI. In nucleotides, the CDR3 is TGTGCCAGCAGAGCAGGGAGGGGCAATCAGCCCCAGCATTTT. This gives the protein CASRAGRGNQPQHF.

The V gene is TRBV6-1, the J gene TRBJ1-5; possibly TRBD1 for D (5 bases). The CDR3 runs 14 residues. Germline CDR1 MNHNS, CDR2 SASEGT. V lost 1 base and J 4 bases, leaving 8 bases between the germline ends. The CDR3 region has the DNA TGTGCCAGCAGTGAAGTCGGGGGAAATCAGCCCCAGCATTTT. Residues: CASSEVGGNQPQHF.

The chain links TRBV2 to TRBJ1-1; D may be TRBD1 (6 bases). Trimming took 0 bases from V and 2 from J, leaving 16 bases between them. CDR1 is SNHLY and CDR2 is FYNNEI in the germline V gene. The length of the CDR3 is 17 residues. CDR3 coding DNA: TGTGCCAGCAGTGAAGCCTACCGGACAGCCCTTAACACTGAAGCTTTCTTT. It encodes CASSEAYRTALNTEAFF.

V usage is TRBV6-2 or TRBV6-3 and J usage is TRBJ1-2; perhaps TRBD1 as D (5 bases). Germline CDR1 MNHEY, CDR2 SVGEGT. Deletions cut 0 bases from V and 7 bases from J, with 12 bases between. The CDR3 runs to 14 residues. The CDR3 region is CASSYSAGSGGYTF. The DNA for the CDR3 is TGTGCCAGCAGTTACTCGGCAGGGTCCGGTGGCTACACCTTC.

The gene calls are TRBV2 and TRBJ2-6; weak D call: TRBD2 (5 bases). V lost 1 base, J lost 0 bases, and 7 bases lay in between. CDR1 is SNHLY, CDR2 FYNNEI, per germline. This CDR3 contains 16 residues. The CDR3 region has the DNA TGTGCCAGCAGTGAAGGGCGGGTCTCTGGGGCCAACGTCCTGACTTTC. This translates into CASSEGRVSGANVLTF.

The chain uses TRBV7-8 and TRBJ2-7; 14 nucleotides align to TRBD2. The J segment lost 3 bases and the V segment lost 4 bases, leaving 14 bases of the junction unmatched. Germline CDR1 and CDR2: SGHVS and FQNEAQ. The length of the CDR3 is 19 residues. The CDR3 DNA is TGTGCCAGCAGCTCAATGCCGGGACTAGCGGGAGCCGGTTACTACGAGCAGTACTTC. Translating it yields CASSSMPGLAGAGYYEQYF.

The count of this clone is one. DNA for the CDR3: TGTGCCAGCAGCCACCCGAGCTTCGGGTACCAAGAGACCCAGTACTTC. This gives the protein CASSHPSFGYQETQYF. V gene TRBV3-1 (or the pseudogene TRBV3-2) combines with J gene TRBJ2-5; D is unclear. This CDR3 has 16 amino acids. V was clipped by 3 bases and J by 0 bases, with 14 bases between them. Germline CDR1 and CDR2: LGHDT and YNNKEL (reference sequence).

The gene calls are TRBV11-3 and TRBJ2-1; D is possibly TRBD2 (5 bases). The V end was cut by 1 base, the J end by 10 bases, with 11 bases between. Germline lookup yields CDR1 SGHNT and CDR2 YENEEA. The CDR3 sequence is 13 residues long. CDR3 DNA: TGTGCCAGCAGCTTAGCCCCCCCGGGAGAGCAGTTCTTC. Translating it yields CASSLAPPGEQFF.

The rearrangement links TRBV5-6 to TRBJ2-5; 9 bases are a match to TRBD2. Trimming cost V 0 bases and J 4 bases; bases outside gene matches: 10. CDR1 and CDR2 from the germline V gene are SGHDT and YYEEEE. The CDR3 consists of 17 residues. The CDR3: CASSLVGSGSLGETQYF. CDR3 DNA: TGTGCCAGCAGCTTGGTCGGTAGCGGGAGCCTTGGAGAGACCCAGTACTTC. Looking up the rest from reference TRBV5-6 and TRBJ2-5 gives the full variable domain: DAGVTQSPTHLIKTRGQQVTLRCSPKSGHDTVSWYQQALGQGPQFIFQYYEEEERQRGNFPDRFSGHQFPNYSSELNVNALLLGDSALYLCASSLVGSGSLGETQYFGPGTRLLVL.

The rearrangement links TRBV5-1 to TRBJ1-2; 9 bases are a match to TRBD1. Per germline, CDR1 SGHRS and CDR2 YFSETQ. V lost 4 bases and J lost 1; bases outside the gene matches: 8. The CDR3 loop spans 16 amino acids. CDR3 bases: TGCGCCAGCAGCCTAGCCCCGGGACAGGGTAACTATGGCTACACCTTC. Amino acids: CASSLAPGQGNYGYTF.

This chain uses TRBV7-2 with TRBJ2-5; perhaps TRBD1 as D (5 bases). Germline CDR1 SGHTA, CDR2 FQGNSA. This CDR3 is 14 amino acids long. V shed 0 bases and J shed 8 bases, with 13 bases lying between them. CDR3 DNA sequence: TGTGCCAGCAGCTTAGCGGACGGACAACCCACCCAGTACTTC. This gives the protein CASSLADGQPTQYF.

This chain joins TRBV11-3 and TRBJ2-3, with D unclear. The CDR3 is 13 amino acids. Germline V gives CDR1 SGHNT, CDR2 YENEEA. V was pared by 7 bases and J by 10 bases, with 18 bases between. This chain's CDR3 is CASNRGGTFAQYF. Written as DNA, the CDR3 is TGTGCCAGCAATCGAGGCGGCACTTTTGCGCAGTATTTT.

V gene TRBV28 combines with J gene TRBJ2-7, with D maybe TRBD2 (5 bases). CDR3 size: 18 residues. The germline V gene has CDR1 MDHEN and CDR2 SYDVKM. V was cut by 3 bases and J by 0 bases, with 21 bases left in between. CDR3 in amino acids: CASSLMPRQGGLSYEQYF. In nucleotides, the CDR3 is TGTGCCAGCAGTTTGATGCCTCGACAAGGCGGGCTCTCCTACGAGCAGTACTTC.

The table lists this clone with a few counts. The chain combines TRBV19 with TRBJ1-6; D is unresolved. Deletions cut 1 base from V and 10 bases from J, with 11 bases between. The CDR3 covers 14 residues. Per the germline V gene, CDR1 is LNHDA and CDR2 is SQIVND (reference sequence). CDR3 residues: CASSIAPLLSPLHF. The CDR3 DNA is TGTGCCAGTAGTATAGCCCCTCTCCTATCACCCCTCCACTTT.